These T cell receptor beta chains were read from a single sample in a study of shared clonotypes between healthy human individuals. Sequencing was performed with immunoSEQ multiplex PCR; in TCRdb, only in-frame clones are kept and a portion is missing. This table has some 2,000,000 clones, 85% to 95% appearing once. The sequencing input was naive CD4+ T cells sorted from blood. These receptors originate from a man younger than 35 in good health. CDR3s include the opening cysteine and the closing phenylalanine or tryptophan. The D gene is left open where the match is weak. The size entry is marked missing in some rows and otherwise reads once, few, many or a size class.

CDR3,DNA,V,D,size,J
CASTTPHRVLTYEQYF,TGTGCCAGCACCACTCCCCACAGGGTGCTAACCTACGAGCAGTACTTC,TRBV7-2,.,.,TRBJ2-7
CASSMDGSYNEQFF,TGCGCCAGCAGCATGGACGGCTCCTACAATGAGCAGTTCTTC,TRBV5-1,.,.,TRBJ2-1
CASSLDGSFNEKLFF,TGTGCCAGCAGCTTGGACGGCTCCTTTAATGAAAAACTGTTTTTT,TRBV5-4,.,.,TRBJ1-4
CAWSSGQQVNSPLHF,TGTGCCTGGAGTTCAGGACAGCAGGTTAATTCACCCCTCCACTTT,TRBV30,.,.,TRBJ1-6
CASTTKKGSNSPLHF,TGTGCCAGCACCACGAAGAAGGGTTCGAATTCACCCCTCCACTTT,TRBV2,.,.,TRBJ1-6
CAVARNTEAFF,TGTGCCGTTGCAAGGAACACTGAAGCTTTCTTT,TRBV6-5,.,.,TRBJ1-1
CASSQRVRENNSPLHF,TGCGCCAGCAGCCAAAGAGTCAGGGAAAATAATTCACCCCTCCACTTT,TRBV4-1,.,many,TRBJ1-6
CASSRKENTEAFF,TGTGCCAGCTCACGGAAAGAGAACACTGAAGCTTTCTTT,TRBV18,.,.,TRBJ1-1
CASSTGHPSGEQYF,TGTGCCAGTAGTACAGGACACCCTTCAGGGGAGCAGTACTTC,TRBV19,.,once,TRBJ2-7
CASSARPATNEKLFF,TGTGCCAGTAGTGCCCGACCAGCAACTAATGAAAAACTGTTTTTT,TRBV19,.,.,TRBJ1-4
CASSLVGRGYTF,TGTGCCAGCAGCTTAGTGGGCCGCGGCTACACCTTC,TRBV7-9,.,.,TRBJ1-2
CAWVIVDTQYF,TGTGCCTGGGTAATCGTAGATACGCAGTATTTT,TRBV30,.,once,TRBJ2-3
CSARGDNGYTF,TGCAGTGCTAGAGGTGACAATGGCTACACCTTC,TRBV20-1,.,once,TRBJ1-2
CASSDGTGGYNEQFF,TGTGCCAGCAGTGATGGGACAGGGGGCTACAATGAGCAGTTCTTC,TRBV2,TRBD1,.,TRBJ2-1
CASSPRDRELFF,TGTGCCAGCTCACCACGAGACCGGGAGCTGTTTTTT,TRBV18,.,.,TRBJ2-2
CATTRGEKTGELFF,TGTGCCACCACCCGGGGGGAAAAAACCGGGGAGCTGTTTTTT,TRBV15,TRBD2,.,TRBJ2-2
CASRPLHRGYGYTF,TGTGCCAGCAGACCCCTGCACAGGGGATATGGCTACACCTTC,TRBV6-5,TRBD1,.,TRBJ1-2
CASSQETGLAGAQYQETQYF,TGTGCCAGCAGCCAAGAGACGGGGCTAGCGGGGGCCCAGTACCAAGAGACCCAGTACTTC,TRBV4-2,TRBD2,.,TRBJ2-5
CASLGGPADTQYF,TGTGCCAGCCTGGGGGGCCCGGCAGATACGCAGTATTTT,TRBV6-6,.,.,TRBJ2-3
CASSTTSGRYNEQFF,TGTGCCAGCAGTACCACTAGCGGGAGATACAATGAGCAGTTCTTC,TRBV6-6,TRBD2,.,TRBJ2-1
CASSFFFGGSPDTQYF,TGTGCCAGCAGCTTTTTTTTCGGGGGAAGCCCAGATACGCAGTATTTT,TRBV11-2,.,.,TRBJ2-3
CASSLASSSRLYGYTF,TGTGCCAGCAGCTTAGCATCATCCAGTCGCCTTTATGGCTACACCTTC,TRBV7-2,.,.,TRBJ1-2
CAWNPGITSGSAYEQYF,TGTGCCTGGAATCCGGGAATCACTAGCGGGAGCGCTTACGAGCAGTACTTC,TRBV30,TRBD2,.,TRBJ2-7
CSATGEYGYTF,TGCAGTGCTACCGGAGAATATGGCTACACCTTC,TRBV20-1,.,.,TRBJ1-2
CSVVGTGNQPQHF,TGCAGCGTTGTCGGGACAGGGAATCAGCCCCAGCATTTT,TRBV29-1,TRBD1,few,TRBJ1-5
CASSLLRGLYEQYF,TGTGCCAGCAGTCTCCTTCGGGGACTTTACGAGCAGTACTTC,TRBV28,.,.,TRBJ2-7
CASSLGQNYGYTF,TGTGCCAGCAGCTTAGGGCAGAATTATGGCTACACCTTC,TRBV7-9,.,.,TRBJ1-2
CASSFSGNEQYF,TGTGCCAGCAGTTTTAGTGGGAACGAGCAGTACTTC,TRBV27,.,.,TRBJ2-7
CASSGSKGLANYGYTF,TGTGCCAGCAGCGGAAGTAAGGGGTTAGCTAACTATGGCTACACCTTC,TRBV11-1,.,.,TRBJ1-2
CASRGTGRSYEQYF,TGTGCCAGCAGGGGGACAGGGCGTTCCTACGAGCAGTACTTC,TRBV28,TRBD1,.,TRBJ2-7
CASKPGGKQETQYF,TGTGCCAGCAAGCCGGGGGGGAAACAAGAGACCCAGTACTTC,TRBV6-5,TRBD2,.,TRBJ2-5
CASSLQGATMNTEAFF,TGTGCCAGCAGTTTACAGGGGGCGACAATGAACACTGAAGCTTTCTTT,TRBV6-5,TRBD1,.,TRBJ1-1
CASNSGTGKHEQFF,TGTGCCAGTAATTCCGGGACAGGGAAACATGAGCAGTTCTTC,TRBV19,TRBD1,once,TRBJ2-1
CASEGNTEAFF,TGTGCCAGCGAGGGAAACACTGAAGCTTTCTTT,TRBV6-1,.,.,TRBJ1-1
CASSPGLGLSYEQYF,TGTGCCAGCAGTCCGGGACTGGGATTATCCTACGAGCAGTACTTC,TRBV6-5,.,.,TRBJ2-7
CASSTPGGYSPLHF,TGTGCCAGCAGCACCCCAGGGGGCTATTCACCCCTCCACTTT,TRBV5-4,TRBD1,.,TRBJ1-6
CAWRQDGYSGNTIYF,TGTGCCTGGAGACAGGACGGCTACTCTGGAAACACCATATATTTT,TRBV30,.,once,TRBJ1-3
CASRDLGSYEQYF,TGTGCCAGCAGGGACTTAGGGTCCTACGAGCAGTACTTC,TRBV2,.,.,TRBJ2-7
CAWSVSAHRGLAGTEAFF,TGTGCCTGGAGTGTATCAGCTCACAGGGGCCTTGCAGGGACTGAAGCTTTCTTT,TRBV30,TRBD1,.,TRBJ1-1
CASSFRAQSEQYF,TGCGCCAGCAGCTTTAGGGCCCAGAGCGAGCAGTACTTC,TRBV5-1,.,.,TRBJ2-7
CASSTNRDTPAVNTEAFF,TGTGCCAGTAGTACAAACCGGGACACCCCGGCGGTGAACACTGAAGCTTTCTTT,TRBV19,.,.,TRBJ1-1
CASSYSMGFRRGYTF,TGTGCCAGCAGTTACTCGATGGGCTTTCGCCGGGGCTACACCTTC,TRBV6-7,.,once,TRBJ1-2
CASNLQGANTGELFF,TGTGCCAGCAATTTACAGGGGGCCAACACCGGGGAGCTGTTTTTT,TRBV6-1,TRBD1,.,TRBJ2-2
CASRDSEQYYNSPLHF,TGTGCCAGCAGGGACAGCGAACAGTACTATAATTCACCCCTCCACTTT,TRBV28,.,.,TRBJ1-6
CASSVSGRVDTGELFF,TGCGCCAGCAGCGTTTCCGGAAGGGTGGATACCGGGGAGCTGTTTTTT,TRBV5-1,.,.,TRBJ2-2
CASRGGGSYNEQFF,TGTGCCAGTAGGGGCGGAGGCTCCTACAATGAGCAGTTCTTC,TRBV19,.,.,TRBJ2-1
CATADRAAKNIQYF,TGTGCCACGGCGGACAGGGCCGCCAAAAACATTCAGTACTTC,TRBV2,TRBD1,.,TRBJ2-4
CASSYSDRGISEAFF,TGTGCCAGCAGTTACTCCGACAGAGGAATCTCTGAAGCTTTCTTT,TRBV6-6,.,.,TRBJ1-1
CASSDTVSVAGNTIYF,TGTGCCAGCAGTGATACAGTATCTGTTGCCGGAAACACCATATATTTT,TRBV2,.,.,TRBJ1-3
CASSLAGQGSTDTQYF,TGTGCCAGCAGCTTAGCGGGACAGGGTTCCACAGATACGCAGTATTTT,TRBV7-9,TRBD1,.,TRBJ2-3
CASSPGTGGVNGELFF,TGTGCCAGCAGTCCCGGGACAGGGGGCGTTAACGGGGAGCTGTTTTTT,TRBV2,TRBD1,.,TRBJ2-2
CASSLGAGGHHEQYF,TGTGCCAGCAGCTTAGGGGCGGGAGGGCACCACGAGCAGTACTTC,TRBV7-6,TRBD2,.,TRBJ2-7
CASSRDRGHEQFF,TGTGCCAGCAGCCGGGACAGGGGCCATGAGCAGTTCTTC,TRBV28,TRBD1,once,TRBJ2-1
CASSYSSEVPYGYTF,TGTGCCAGCAGTTACTCGTCAGAAGTACCCTATGGCTACACCTTC,TRBV6-5,.,.,TRBJ1-2
CASTYWTGGSYEQYF,TGCGCCAGCACCTATTGGACAGGGGGCTCCTACGAGCAGTACTTC,TRBV5-1,TRBD1,.,TRBJ2-7
CASSRGFEYEQYF,TGTGCCAGCTCACGAGGGTTTGAATACGAGCAGTACTTC,TRBV18,.,.,TRBJ2-7
CASSLGAGGEGYTF,TGTGCCAGCAGTCTCGGGGCAGGGGGCGAGGGCTACACCTTC,TRBV6-6,TRBD1,.,TRBJ1-2